A single sample is the source of the 28 T cell receptor beta chains below, sequenced in a study of PD-1 blockade in classical Hodgkin lymphoma. Libraries were prepared by immunoSEQ multiplex PCR; TCRdb keeps only in-frame clonotypes and omits some of them. The repertoire holds roughly 7,000 clones, with about 80% as singletons. Brentuximab vedotin exposure varied, and every patient relapsed after autologous stem cell transplantation. Thawed PBMCs underwent magnetic negative selection to yield purified CD4+ T cells. This material consisted of CD4+ T cells from blood, taken at baseline. These receptors were obtained from a human donor with classical Hodgkin lymphoma.

The chain is built from TRBV7-9 and TRBJ2-7, with no clear D. Germline CDR1 SEHNR, CDR2 FQNEAQ (reference sequence). The CDR3 has 18 residues. The V end was cut by 4 bases, the J end by 3 bases, with 25 bases between. The CDR3 DNA sequence: TGTGCCAGCAGCTCGCTACTGGGTGAAAAAAAGGACCTCTACGAGCAGTACTTC. Its protein product is CASSSLLGEKKDLYEQYF.

This clone was recorded a few times. The chain couples TRBV10-3 to TRBJ1-1; a possible D gene is TRBD1 (6 bases). The CDR3 totals 13 residues. Germline assignment: CDR1 ENHRY and CDR2 SYGVKD. The germline V and J ends were trimmed by 6 bases and 4 bases, with 12 bases remaining between them. CDR3 bases: TGTGCCATCAGACGGGGACAAACCACTGAAGCTTTCTTT. The encoded protein is CAIRRGQTTEAFF.

The gene calls are TRBV11-2 and TRBJ1-3; a possible D gene is TRBD1 (5 bases). CDR3 size: 14 residues. The germline V gene encodes CDR1 SGHAT and CDR2 FQNNGV. Trimming pared 5 bases from V and 0 bases from J, leaving 8 bases between. CDR3 in amino acids: CASSEDSSGNTIYF. The CDR3 nucleotides read TGTGCCAGCAGCGAAGACAGCTCTGGAAACACCATATATTTT. The whole variable domain, remainder taken from reference TRBV11-2 and TRBJ1-3, is EAGVAQSPRYKIIEKRQSVAFWCNPISGHATLYWYQQILGQGPKLLIQFQNNGVVDDSQLPKDRFSAERLKGVDSTLKIQPAKLEDSAVYLCASSEDSSGNTIYFGEGSWLTVV.

A few counts support this clone. This rearrangement joins TRBV19 to TRBJ1-4; no clear D. The CDR3 is 13 residues long. V gave up 2 bases and J gave up 11 bases, with 12 bases separating them. Germline V gene data show CDR1 as LNHDA and CDR2 as SQIVND (reference sequence). The CDR3 DNA reads TGTGCCAGTAGTATACCGGCGGTGGGGAAACTGTTTTTT. Amino acid sequence: CASSIPAVGKLFF.

The CDR3: CASSLVQSYEQYF. The CDR3 nucleotides are TGTGCCAGCAGCTTGGTCCAGTCCTACGAGCAGTACTTC. The rearrangement uses TRBV5-6 and TRBJ2-7; D ambiguous. The V gene lost 0 bases and the J gene lost 1 base, with 5 bases spanning the gap. The CDR3 is 13 residues long. The germline V gene has CDR1 SGHDT and CDR2 YYEEEE.

This clone appeared a single time. This chain connects TRBV23-1 to TRBJ1-4, with unresolved D. TRBV23-1 is an ORF, with its function uncertain. With 1 base removed from V and 8 bases from J, the gap between germline ends came to 5 bases. The CDR3 is 12 amino acids. DNA of the CDR3: TGCGCCAGCAGTCAATTGAAGGAAAAACTGTTTTTT. It encodes CASSQLKEKLFF.

This chain links TRBV18 with TRBJ2-1; 7 nucleotides line up with TRBD1. Germline V CDR1 and CDR2: KGHSH, LQKENI. V lost 4 bases and J lost 5; bases outside the gene matches: 2. This CDR3 contains 13 residues. The CDR3 here is CASSLGQDNEQFF. CDR3 in DNA: TGTGCCAGCTCACTAGGACAGGACAATGAGCAGTTCTTC.

The chain recombines TRBV15 with TRBJ1-1; the D is unclear. This CDR3 spans 15 amino acids. CDR1 LNHNV and CDR2 YYDKDF come from the germline V gene (reference sequence). V was clipped by 3 bases and J by 1 base, with 12 bases between them. The CDR3 bases are TGTGCCACCAGCAGGGGTTCGGCCGGGAACACTGAAGCTTTCTTT. Protein sequence: CATSRGSAGNTEAFF.

The chain carries TRBV5-1 and TRBJ1-1; possibly TRBD1 for D (5 bases). The CDR3 consists of 16 residues. With 0 bases removed from V and 2 bases from J, the gap between germline ends came to 14 bases. Germline loops: CDR1 SGHRS, CDR2 YFSETQ. Here the CDR3 DNA reads TGCGCCAGCAGCTTGGGGGGCGGGCAGATTAACACTGAAGCTTTCTTT. This codes for CASSLGGGQINTEAFF.

This chain joins TRBV5-8 and TRBJ2-1; D possibly corresponds to TRBD2 (7 bases). This CDR3 spans 14 amino acids. Germline values: CDR1 SGHTS, CDR2 YDEGEE. Trimming stripped 2 bases from V and 6 bases from J, with 12 bases between. The CDR3: CASSLWGGLNEQFF. In nucleotides, the CDR3 is TGTGCCAGCAGCTTATGGGGGGGGCTCAATGAGCAGTTCTTC.

Here the CDR3 reads CATSRLAGGVGELFF. Here the CDR3 DNA reads TGTGCCACCAGCAGACTTGCGGGAGGGGTCGGGGAGCTGTTTTTT. J is TRBJ2-2 and V is TRBV15; 9 positions agree with TRBD2. V lost 2 bases and J lost 7; bases outside the gene matches: 5. From germline, CDR1 is LNHNV and CDR2 YYDKDF (reference sequence). The CDR3 consists of 15 residues.

This clone has more than one count but fewer than ten. The CDR3 region is CASRSGGVVEQYF. CDR3 nucleotide sequence: TGTGCCAGCAGAAGCGGGGGAGTCGTCGAGCAGTACTTC. J is TRBJ2-7 and V is TRBV27; 8 bases line up with TRBD2. The CDR3 runs to 13 residues. J gave up 6 bases and V 6 bases, and 7 bases lay outside the gene matches. Germline V gene sequence: CDR1 MNHEY, CDR2 SMNVEV (reference sequence).

The rearrangement uses TRBV5-4 and TRBJ2-1; TRBD2 agrees at 13 bases. Per germline, CDR1 SGHNT and CDR2 YYREEE (reference sequence). Trimming took 2 bases from V and 7 from J; bases not matched to a gene: 9. CDR3 length equals 17 residues. This CDR3 reads CASSFGQLAGGGNEQFF. The CDR3 DNA reads as TGTGCCAGCAGCTTCGGACAACTAGCGGGAGGGGGTAATGAGCAGTTCTTC.

The chain couples TRBV18 to TRBJ2-3, with D perhaps matching TRBD2 (6 bases). Germline values: CDR1 KGHSH, CDR2 LQKENI. Trimming took off 3 bases at V and 3 bases at J, with 13 bases between the two ends. The CDR3 is 15 residues long. DNA for the CDR3: TGTGCCAGCTCACCCCGAGCGGAGGGAACAGATACGCAGTATTTT. This sequence encodes CASSPRAEGTDTQYF.

J is TRBJ2-3 and V is TRBV5-1; 9 bases match TRBD2. CDR1 SGHRS and CDR2 YFSETQ come from the germline V gene. The CDR3 is made up of 15 amino acids. Trimming took 7 bases from V and 6 from J; bases not matched to a gene: 12. The CDR3 loop reads CASCGGAGGRDTQYF. CDR3 bases: TGCGCCAGCTGCGGCGGGGCGGGAGGGCGTGATACGCAGTATTTT. The entire variable domain, with the rest obtained from reference TRBV5-1 and TRBJ2-3, is as follows: KAGVTQTPRYLIKTRGQQVTLSCSPISGHRSVSWYQQTPGQGLQFLFEYFSETQRNKGNFPGRFSGRQFSNSRSEMNVSTLELGDSALYLCASCGGAGGRDTQYFGPGTRLTVL.

This sequence joins TRBV5-1 and TRBJ1-2; 10 bases fit TRBD1. The junction had 7 bases not matched to a gene; V was cut back by 4 bases and J by 4 bases. Germline V gives CDR1 SGHRS, CDR2 YFSETQ. The CDR3 consists of 15 residues. CDR3 sequence: CASSPAGQGSYGYTF. In nucleotides, the CDR3 is TGCGCCAGCAGCCCAGCGGGACAGGGGAGCTATGGCTACACCTTC. The variable domain in full, with the rest retrieved from reference TRBV5-1 and TRBJ1-2, is KAGVTQTPRYLIKTRGQQVTLSCSPISGHRSVSWYQQTPGQGLQFLFEYFSETQRNKGNFPGRFSGRQFSNSRSEMNVSTLELGDSALYLCASSPAGQGSYGYTFGSGTRLTVV.

This chain links TRBV4-1 with TRBJ1-6; D gene uncertain. V lost 4 bases, J lost 9 bases, and 22 bases lay in between. Looked up from germline, CDR1 is MGHRA and CDR2 is YSYEKL. The CDR3 spans 17 residues. The CDR3 nucleotides read TGCGCCAGCAGCCCGTCCGCCAGCGGGGAAGCAAGTTCACCCCTCCACTTT. Its protein is CASSPSASGEASSPLHF.

The chain recombines TRBV5-1 with TRBJ2-1; 7 bases are a match to TRBD2. Germline CDR1 SGHRS, CDR2 YFSETQ. Trimming removed 4 bases from V and 2 bases from J; junction bases left unmatched: 3. This CDR3 has 14 amino acids. The CDR3 loop is CASSASGTYNEQFF. CDR3 DNA: TGCGCCAGCAGCGCTAGCGGAACCTACAATGAGCAGTTCTTC.

The chain links TRBV29-1 to TRBJ1-2; 9 bases line up with TRBD1. The CDR3 length is 16 residues. V was clipped by 0 bases and J by 4 bases; unmatched bases: 9. Germline values: CDR1 SQVTM, CDR2 ANQGSEA. CDR3 nucleotides: TGCAGCGTTGAAGATCCAACAGGGGGCCGGGGCTATGGCTACACCTTC. This codes for CSVEDPTGGRGYGYTF.

The V call is TRBV19, the J call TRBJ1-2, with D tentatively TRBD1 (6 bases). The CDR3 extends over 13 amino acids. V lost 5 bases and J 5 bases, leaving 12 bases between the germline ends. CDR1 and CDR2 (germline): LNHDA, SQIVND (reference sequence). CDR3 DNA sequence: TGTGCCAGTAGTCCGGGGGCTGGATATGGCTACACCTTC. This sequence encodes CASSPGAGYGYTF.

CDR3 sequence (DNA): TGTGCCAGCAGTGCTCAGTTTTCGTCAGATACGCAGTATTTT. It translates to CASSAQFSSDTQYF. The chain links TRBV6-1 to TRBJ2-3; D gene uncertain. The CDR3 sequence is 14 residues long. V lost 4 bases, J lost 4 bases, and 12 bases lay in between. Germline CDR1 is MNHNS and CDR2 is SASEGT.

V and J are TRBV29-1 and TRBJ2-3, with TRBD1 matching 10 bases. The CDR3 is made up of 12 amino acids. Germline CDR1 is SQVTM and CDR2 is ANQGSEA. V shed 4 bases and J 6 bases; nucleotides not matched to a gene: 1. The CDR3 is CSVGQGADTQYF. As DNA, the CDR3 is TGCAGCGTTGGACAGGGGGCGGATACGCAGTATTTT.

The CDR3: CASSPEGNQPQHF. The CDR3 nucleotides are TGTGCCAGCTCACCGGAAGGTAATCAGCCCCAGCATTTT. This sequence joins TRBV18 and TRBJ1-5, with D unresolved. The CDR3 is made up of 13 amino acids. Trimming pared 3 bases from V and 4 bases from J, leaving 7 bases between. The germline CDR1 and CDR2 sequences are KGHSH and LQKENI.

Turning to this clone: At one of its ends the junction is not consistent with the germline gene, which may arise from a read error. The chain recombines TRBV18 with TRBJ1-1; 8 bases are shared with TRBD1. The CDR3 totals 16 residues. CDR1 and CDR2 from the germline V gene are KGHSH and LQKENI. The CDR3 reads CASSRDFSPGQEGFPF. The CDR3 bases are TGTGCCAGCTCACGCGATTTTTCTCCGGGACAGGAGGGTTTCCCCTTT.

CDR3 sequence reads: CASSPSGTGTNTEAFF. CDR3 DNA sequence: TGTGCCAGCAGTCCGTCCGGGACAGGGACGAACACTGAAGCTTTCTTT. The chain uses TRBV28 and TRBJ1-1; 9 positions agree with TRBD1. The germline gives CDR1 MDHEN, CDR2 SYDVKM. The CDR3 length is 16 residues. Germline trimming cut 5 bases from V and 1 base from J; bases unmatched to any gene: 8.

V gene TRBV5-8 combines with J gene TRBJ2-1; either TRBD1 or TRBD2 may supply D (6 bases each). CDR1 is SGHTS and CDR2 is YDEGEE in the germline V gene. The V and J ends lost 1 base and 7 bases respectively, with 12 bases between them. This CDR3 region has 14 residues. The CDR3 is CASSLRGRSNEQFF. The CDR3 DNA reads as TGTGCCAGCAGCTTGCGGGGGCGGTCAAATGAGCAGTTCTTC.

V is TRBV6-1 and J is TRBJ2-3; TRBD1 might be the D (5 bases). Germline loops: CDR1 MNHNS, CDR2 SASEGT. CDR3 length equals 13 residues. Trimming took 8 bases from V and 0 from J, leaving 9 bases between them. DNA for the CDR3: TGTGCCAGCGGGGCAGAAAGCACAGATACGCAGTATTTT. Amino acid sequence: CASGAESTDTQYF.

The rearrangement uses TRBV27 and TRBJ2-7, with 9 bases that match TRBD1. The CDR3 totals 16 residues. V shed 0 bases, J shed 5 bases, and the junction held 8 bases outside the gene matches. Germline assignment: CDR1 MNHEY and CDR2 SMNVEV (reference sequence). The CDR3 DNA reads TGTGCCAGCAGTTTATCGACGACAGGGGGTCGGAACGAGCAGTACTTC. This translates into CASSLSTTGGRNEQYF.